This T cell receptor beta chain was sequenced for a study of blood T cell repertoires in COVID-19. Data came from immunoSEQ multiplex PCR; TCRdb stores just in-frame clones and leaves some out. The table includes approximately 51,000 clones, approximately 85% detected once. V was pared by 4 bases and J by 4 bases, with 10 bases between. Germline V gene lookup returns CDR1 WNHNN and CDR2 SYGVQD (reference sequence). This CDR3 has 13 residues. Sample: peripheral blood. The chain has TRBV10-1 and TRBJ2-5; D is possibly TRBD1 (5 bases). The source is a human donor in a cohort sampled during active COVID-19. CDR3 nucleotides: TGCGCCAGCAGTGGAGGAAGGGGAGAGACCCAGTACTTC. It codes for CASSGGRGETQYF.